One and the same sample provided the 30 T cell receptor beta chains below, sequenced in a study of blood T cell repertoires in COVID-19. Some clones are missing from TCRdb's copy, which holds only in-frame ones; the method was immunoSEQ multiplex PCR. This table has 300,000 or so clones, 70% to 90% appearing once. Sequenced sample: peripheral blood. All receptors come from a man aged 18 to 29 who had recovered from COVID-19.

Only one count was recorded for this clone. This rearrangement joins TRBV5-1 to TRBJ1-1; 8 bases match TRBD1. Germline CDR1 reads SGHRS; CDR2 reads YFSETQ. The CDR3 consists of 15 residues. The V and J ends lost 0 bases and 5 bases, in that order; junction bases with no gene match: 6. CDR3 sequence: CASSLAVTGDTEAFF. The CDR3 bases are TGCGCCAGCAGCTTGGCCGTGACAGGGGATACTGAAGCTTTCTTT.

This chain uses TRBV27 with TRBJ2-1; maybe TRBD2 (5 bases). With 3 bases removed from V and 4 bases from J, the gap between germline ends came to 13 bases. Germline CDR1 and CDR2: MNHEY and SMNVEV (reference sequence). The CDR3 loop spans 15 amino acids. The CDR3 protein is CASSLGRPGYNEQFF. The CDR3 bases are TGTGCCAGCAGTTTGGGCAGACCGGGGTACAATGAGCAGTTCTTC.

J is TRBJ2-2 and V is TRBV6-5, with a tentative D call TRBD1 (6 bases). Germline V gene data show CDR1 as MNHEY and CDR2 as SVGAGI. V was pared by 7 bases and J by 4 bases, with 13 bases between. CDR3 length equals 14 residues. CDR3 DNA: TGTGCCAGCAAGGCAGCAGGGGCCACCGGGGAGCTGTTTTTT. Translated, it gives CASKAAGATGELFF.

The V and J genes are TRBV18 and TRBJ2-1; maybe TRBD1 (5 bases). Looked up from germline, CDR1 is KGHSH and CDR2 is LQKENI. The CDR3 length is 15 residues. V lost 3 bases, J lost 0 bases, and 9 bases lay in between. The CDR3 sequence is CASSPTANSYNEQFF. CDR3 in DNA: TGTGCCAGCTCACCGACAGCGAACTCCTACAATGAGCAGTTCTTC.

This rearrangement joins TRBV5-5 to TRBJ1-6, with a possible D match to TRBD1 (6 bases). Trimming left V 4 bases short and J 13 bases short, with 21 bases between. Looked up from germline, CDR1 is SGHKS and CDR2 is YYEKEE (reference sequence). There are 15 residues in the CDR3. CDR3 sequence (DNA): TGTGCCAGCAGCCTATGGACAGCCGGCCAAGCGCCCCTCCACTTT. Its protein is CASSLWTAGQAPLHF.

The sample holds a few counts of this clone. This rearrangement joins TRBV7-9 to TRBJ2-7; no firm D call. This CDR3 region has 13 residues. CDR1 and CDR2 from the germline V gene are SEHNR and FQNEAQ (reference sequence). V was trimmed by 2 bases and J by 2 bases, leaving 7 bases between them. The CDR3 here is CASSLTSTYEQYF. For the CDR3, the DNA is TGTGCCAGCAGCTTAACTTCGACCTACGAGCAGTACTTC.

The chain combines TRBV7-6 with TRBJ2-1; 12 bases are shared with TRBD2. Trimming cost V 1 base and J 8 bases; bases outside gene matches: 9. The CDR3 sequence is 17 residues long. Germline CDR1 and CDR2: SGHVS and FNYEAQ. The CDR3 loop is CASSLGGLAGGRDEQFF. CDR3 nucleotides: TGTGCCAGCAGCTTAGGCGGGCTAGCGGGGGGGAGGGATGAGCAGTTCTTC.

The chain couples TRBV4-2 to TRBJ1-1; 8 bases are a match to TRBD1. The CDR3 length is 16 residues. CDR1 is LGHNA and CDR2 is YNFKEQ in the germline V gene. With V trimmed by 5 bases and J by 0 bases, 8 bases remained unmatched. In nucleotides, the CDR3 is TGTGCCAGCAGCAAAGGAGGGGGACAGGTGAACACTGAAGCTTTCTTT. This translates into CASSKGGGQVNTEAFF.

This clone was observed a handful of times. The CDR3 nucleotides read TGTGCCAGCAGCTATACAGGGGGCGGTGACTACGAGCAGTACTTC. It specifies CASSYTGGGDYEQYF. The chain recombines TRBV7-2 with TRBJ2-7; 9 bases align to TRBD1. The V gene end was trimmed by 4 bases and the J gene end by 3 bases; junction bases not matched to a gene: 7. Germline V gives CDR1 SGHTA, CDR2 FQGNSA. This CDR3 is built from 15 residues.

This clone was picked up a small number of times. The chain combines TRBV5-6 with TRBJ2-7, with 11 bases fitting TRBD2. CDR3 length: 17 residues. The trim removed 4 bases at V and 0 bases at J, leaving 9 bases unmatched. Germline V gives CDR1 SGHDT, CDR2 YYEEEE. The CDR3 DNA follows: TGTGCCAGCAGCAAAACGGGACTAGCGGACGTCTCCTACGAGCAGTACTTC. It encodes CASSKTGLADVSYEQYF.

The chain uses TRBV7-9 and TRBJ2-3; 9 nucleotides line up with TRBD2. V shed 1 base, J shed 5 bases, and the junction held 7 bases outside the gene matches. The V gene's germline CDR1 is SEHNR and CDR2 FQNEAQ (reference sequence). This CDR3 spans 16 amino acids. The CDR3 DNA sequence: TGTGCCAGCAGCTTAGGGCTGGCGGGAGGGGGAGATACGCAGTATTTT. The encoded protein is CASSLGLAGGGDTQYF.

The J gene is TRBJ2-7, the V gene TRBV11-1; no definite D call. V was pared by 5 bases and J by 3 bases, with 17 bases between. Per the germline V gene, CDR1 is SGHAT and CDR2 is FQDESV (reference sequence). The CDR3 loop spans 15 amino acids. This CDR3 reads CASSPLGSTDYEQYF. The CDR3 DNA follows: TGTGCCAGCAGCCCCCTCGGGTCTACCGACTACGAGCAGTACTTC.

Only a few counts were recorded for this clone. The same CDR3 arises from other DNA sequences in this sample as well. The J gene is TRBJ1-2, the V gene TRBV29-1, with 8 bases aligning to TRBD1. The length of the CDR3 is 13 residues. V shed 6 bases, J shed 4 bases, and the junction held 7 bases outside the gene matches. Germline V gene lookup returns CDR1 SQVTM and CDR2 ANQGSEA. CDR3 sequence reads: CSVPGQGSYGYTF. CDR3 in DNA: TGCAGCGTACCCGGACAGGGATCCTATGGCTACACCTTC.

About this clone: Additional DNA sequences in this sample encode the identical CDR3. This chain joins TRBV12-3 or TRBV12-4 and TRBJ1-5; no clear D. The CDR3 is made up of 12 amino acids. V lost 6 bases, J lost 3 bases, and 6 bases lay in between. Here the CDR3 reads CASSPSNQPQHF. The CDR3 bases are TGTGCCAGCAGCCCATCCAATCAGCCCCAGCATTTT.

This sequence joins TRBV5-4 and TRBJ1-4, with TRBD1 matching 7 bases. With V trimmed by 3 bases and J by 3 bases, 5 bases remained unmatched. The CDR3 sequence is 15 residues long. Germline values: CDR1 SGHNT, CDR2 YYREEE (reference sequence). The CDR3 coding sequence is TGTGCCAGCAGCTCCCGACAGGGTGCTAATGAAAAACTGTTTTTT. This encodes CASSSRQGANEKLFF.

This clone turned up a few times. The V gene is TRBV9, the J gene TRBJ2-7; TRBD2 might be the D (6 bases). The CDR3 covers 14 residues. V was pared by 3 bases and J by 5 bases, with 15 bases between. Germline lookup yields CDR1 SGDLS and CDR2 YYNGEE. The CDR3: CASSAGRGVNEQYF. The CDR3 nucleotides read TGTGCCAGCAGCGCCGGCCGCGGGGTGAACGAGCAGTACTTC.

The chain couples TRBV6-2 or TRBV6-3 to TRBJ1-4; D is ambiguous. The CDR3 is made up of 13 amino acids. Germline V gene data show CDR1 as MNHEY and CDR2 as SVGEGT. V lost 2 bases and J 11 bases, leaving 12 bases between the germline ends. In DNA form, the CDR3 reads TGTGCCAGCAGTTACCTCTTTACAGAGAAACTGTTTTTT. Translation: CASSYLFTEKLFF.

A few counts support this clone. The chain uses TRBV2 and TRBJ1-5, with a possible D match to TRBD1 (6 bases). This CDR3 is 13 amino acids long. CDR1 and CDR2 (germline): SNHLY, FYNNEI. Trimming pared 7 bases from V and 3 bases from J, leaving 10 bases between. In nucleotides, the CDR3 is TGTGCCAGCAATGGACAGCCCAATCAGCCCCAGCATTTT. It yields the protein CASNGQPNQPQHF.

This rearrangement joins TRBV12-3 or TRBV12-4 to TRBJ2-7, with a tentative D call TRBD2 (5 bases). CDR3 length: 13 residues. Trimming cost V 1 base and J 3 bases, with 7 bases left between them. In nucleotides, the CDR3 is TGTGCCAGCAGTTTAGGAGGGAACTACGAGCAGTACTTC. Amino acid sequence: CASSLGGNYEQYF.

The chain links TRBV4-1 to TRBJ2-7; possible D gene TRBD1, 5 bases. Germline CDR1 reads MGHRA; CDR2 reads YSYEKL. CDR3 length equals 17 residues. V was trimmed by 4 bases and J by 0 bases, leaving 19 bases between them. Written as DNA, the CDR3 is TGCGCCAGCAGCCCGTCCGGTGGGGCAATAGTCTCCTACGAGCAGTACTTC. Translating it yields CASSPSGGAIVSYEQYF.

The V call is TRBV4-1, the J call TRBJ1-5, with TRBD1 as a possible D gene (5 bases). The CDR3 sequence is 17 residues long. Trimming removed 1 base from V and 1 base from J, with 14 bases in between. Germline assignment: CDR1 MGHRA and CDR2 YSYEKL. CDR3 nucleotides: TGCGCCAGCAGCCAAGGGGGCTCTCCCGCGAGCAATCAGCCCCAGCATTTT. Amino acids: CASSQGGSPASNQPQHF.

The CDR3 region has the DNA TGTGCCAGCAGCGAGTATACAGACTATGGCTACACCTTC. Translated: CASSEYTDYGYTF. The chain links TRBV7-2 to TRBJ1-2; D is uncertain. Germline V gives CDR1 SGHTA, CDR2 FQGNSA. The CDR3 extends over 13 amino acids. V was shortened by 5 bases and J by 3 bases, with 10 bases between the two germline ends.

As regards this clone: The same CDR3 arises from other DNA sequences in this sample as well. The rearrangement uses TRBV9 and TRBJ2-5, with 7 bases matching TRBD1. The CDR3 loop spans 15 amino acids. V lost 0 bases, J lost 5 bases, and 7 bases stayed unmatched. Germline assignment: CDR1 SGDLS and CDR2 YYNGEE. CDR3 nucleotides: TGTGCCAGCAGCGTAGATTCAGGGGGTGGGGAGACCCAGTACTTC. Residues: CASSVDSGGGETQYF. The entire variable domain, with the rest obtained from reference TRBV9 and TRBJ2-5, is as follows: DSGVTQTPKHLITATGQRVTLRCSPRSGDLSVYWYQQSLDQGLQFLIQYYNGEERAKGNILERFSAQQFPDLHSELNLSSLELGDSALYFCASSVDSGGGETQYFGPGTRLLVL.

This clone was seen only once. The CDR3 nucleotides are TGTGCCAGCACCACGGACAGGGATACCTACGAGCAGTACTTC. It yields the protein CASTTDRDTYEQYF. J is TRBJ2-7 and V is TRBV6-5; 8 nucleotides align to TRBD1. The V gene end was trimmed by 7 bases and the J gene end by 2 bases; junction bases not matched to a gene: 7. The CDR3 is made up of 14 amino acids. Germline V gene sequence: CDR1 MNHEY, CDR2 SVGAGI.

The chain recombines TRBV5-1 with TRBJ2-3, with 9 bases fitting TRBD1. The V gene end was trimmed by 4 bases and the J gene end by 3 bases; junction bases not matched to a gene: 9. The CDR3 length is 16 residues. Germline V gene data show CDR1 as SGHRS and CDR2 as YFSETQ. Here the CDR3 DNA reads TGCGCCAGCAGCCCTAGACAGGGGGATTATACAGATACGCAGTATTTT. This encodes CASSPRQGDYTDTQYF.

The V gene is TRBV27, the J gene TRBJ1-5; D may be TRBD1 (6 bases). The CDR3 spans 14 residues. Looked up from germline, CDR1 is MNHEY and CDR2 is SMNVEV (reference sequence). V was trimmed by 5 bases and J by 4 bases, leaving 12 bases between them. DNA for the CDR3: TGTGCCAGCAGTCTCCAGGGGTTAAATCAGCCCCAGCATTTT. Amino acid sequence: CASSLQGLNQPQHF.

Worth noting for this clone: The sample contains more than one DNA sequence encoding this CDR3. The chain has TRBV24-1 and TRBJ2-1; D is perhaps TRBD1 (5 bases). The length of the CDR3 is 15 residues. V lost 4 bases and J lost 4, with 13 bases in between. Germline CDR1 and CDR2: KGHDR and SFDVKD. The CDR3 bases are TGTGCCACCAGTGACCCCCTTGACAGTTACAATGAGCAGTTCTTC. Translated: CATSDPLDSYNEQFF.

The chain couples TRBV29-1 to TRBJ1-1; perhaps TRBD1 as D (5 bases). Trimming left V 4 bases short and J 0 bases short, with 21 bases between. This CDR3 has 17 amino acids. Germline V gene sequence: CDR1 SQVTM, CDR2 ANQGSEA. The CDR3 sequence: CSVVGEAGNLMNTEAFF. Here the CDR3 DNA reads TGCAGCGTTGTAGGGGAGGCAGGCAACCTCATGAACACTGAAGCTTTCTTT.

This clone was counted many times. The V gene is TRBV19, the J gene TRBJ1-6, with 7 bases matching TRBD1. Per the germline V gene, CDR1 is LNHDA and CDR2 is SQIVND (reference sequence). The CDR3 extends over 14 amino acids. The V segment lost 6 bases and the J segment 8 bases; nucleotides outside the gene matches: 7. This CDR3 reads CASRLRQGDSPLHF. The CDR3 coding sequence is TGTGCCAGTAGATTGAGACAGGGTGATTCACCCCTCCACTTT.

The chain joins TRBV28 to TRBJ2-1; perhaps TRBD1 as D (5 bases). The V and J ends lost 7 bases and 4 bases respectively, with 17 bases between them. Per germline, CDR1 MDHEN and CDR2 SYDVKM. This CDR3 spans 15 amino acids. Here the CDR3 reads CASTLRPQGYNEQFF. The CDR3, as DNA: TGTGCCAGCACTTTGCGCCCCCAGGGATACAATGAGCAGTTCTTC.